This T cell receptor beta chain comes out of a study of T cell responses to AZD1222 COVID-19 vaccine. Remarks on this clone: Its specificity is not known.

Study findings and constraints: The donor cohort was predominantly white British with a female majority, and clonal diversity may have been underestimated. The study sampled repertoires only after the peak T cell response. Within unmutated variant regions lay the reported targets of nearly half of spike-specific TCRs. Regions 160-218 and 743-854 dominated among vaccine-associated CD4 TCRs spanning spike.

Assay: immunoSEQ multiplex PCR; the TCRdb copy retains only in-frame clones and omits some. The sample has some 90,000 clones, 75% to 90% seen once; the top ten hold around 2%. Source: peripheral blood, taken on day 0 of AZD1222 vaccination. This receptor was identified in an adult in good health.

CDR3 coding DNA: TGTGCCACCAGCAGAGGAAGGGGAAACACCATATATTTT. Its protein is CATSRGRGNTIYF. The chain recombines TRBV15 with TRBJ1-3; D not resolved. The length of the CDR3 is 13 residues. CDR1 and CDR2 (germline): LNHNV, YYDKDF (reference sequence). Trimming took 1 base from V and 4 from J, leaving 5 bases between them.